This note documents a single T cell receptor (beta chain) sequence. The data are from a study of shared clonotypes between healthy human individuals. This CDR3 is built from 15 residues. Germline CDR1 reads SEHNR; CDR2 reads FQNEAQ (reference sequence). The J segment lost 5 bases and the V segment lost 4 bases, leaving 7 bases of the junction unmatched. TCRdb keeps only in-frame clones here, not all; method: immunoSEQ multiplex PCR. There are hundreds of thousands of clones in the sample; roughly nine tenths occur only once, and 24% lies in the top ten. CD45RO-negative, CCR7-positively selected cells formed the naive CD8 fraction, excluding terminally differentiated effector memory CD45RA+ cells.

The source is a man aged 25 to 45 in good health. Material for sequencing was naive CD8+ T cells sorted from blood. This chain connects TRBV7-9 to TRBJ2-7; the match to TRBD2 covers 11 bases. This CDR3 reads CASSYPTSGINEQYF. The DNA of the CDR3 is TGTGCCAGCAGCTACCCGACTAGCGGGATAAACGAGCAGTACTTC. Filled out from reference TRBV7-9 and TRBJ2-7, the complete variable domain reads DTGVSQNPRHKITKRGQNVTFRCDPISEHNRLYWYRQTLGQGPEFLTYFQNEAQLEKSRLLSDRFSAERPKGSFSTLEIQRTEQGDSAMYLCASSYPTSGINEQYFGPGTRLTVT.